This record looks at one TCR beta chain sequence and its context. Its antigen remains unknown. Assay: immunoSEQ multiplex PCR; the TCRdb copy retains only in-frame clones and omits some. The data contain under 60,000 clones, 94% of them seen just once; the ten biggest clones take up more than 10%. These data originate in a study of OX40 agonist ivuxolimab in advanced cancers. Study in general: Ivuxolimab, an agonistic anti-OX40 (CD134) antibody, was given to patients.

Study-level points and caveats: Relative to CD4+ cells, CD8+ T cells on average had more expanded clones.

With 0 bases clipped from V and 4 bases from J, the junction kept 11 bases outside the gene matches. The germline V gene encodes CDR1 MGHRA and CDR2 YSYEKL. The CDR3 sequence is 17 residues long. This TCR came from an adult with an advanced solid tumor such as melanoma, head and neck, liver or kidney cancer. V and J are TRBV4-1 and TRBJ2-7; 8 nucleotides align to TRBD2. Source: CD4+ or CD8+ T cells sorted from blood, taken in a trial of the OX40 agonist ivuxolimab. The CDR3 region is CASSQETSPPSGYEQYF. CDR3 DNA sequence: TGCGCCAGCAGCCAAGAAACCAGCCCCCCTAGCGGGTACGAGCAGTACTTC.